These T cell receptor beta chains were read from a single sample in a study of Graves' ophthalmopathy and Graves' hyperthyroidism. TCRdb re-derived calls from the multiplex PCR reads in MiXCR, one entry per CDR3 protein. The table has under 200,000 distinct CDR3 sequences, around two fifths seen once. Sequenced sample: peripheral blood. Receptor source: a woman in her thirties or forties with Graves' ophthalmopathy. Each CDR3 is given with its conserved first and last residue. D genes are given only for firm matches. A clone size is listed for some rows: how often the clone was seen (once, few, many), or a class if it is expanded.

v_call	j_call	d_call	clone_size	cdr3_nt	cdr3_aa
TRBV28	TRBJ2-4	.	many	TGTGCCAGCAGGAGGGTCGGGATAAACATTCAGTACTTC	CASRRVGINIQYF
TRBV29-1	TRBJ2-2	.	many	TGCAGCGCAACTGACGGGAGCGGTTACACCGGGGAGCTGTTTTTT	CSATDGSGYTGELFF
TRBV6-5	TRBJ2-7	TRBD2	many	TGTGCCAGCAGTTACTCTGGGGGGGGTGAGGACGAGCAGTACTTC	CASSYSGGGEDEQYF
TRBV9	TRBJ1-1	.	.	TGTGCCAGCAGCGGAGGCGGTACTGAAGCTTTCTTT	CASSGGGTEAFF
TRBV6-5	TRBJ2-2	TRBD2	many	TGTGCCAGCAGGACCGTCCGAGCGGGAGTTGGGGAGCTGTTTTTT	CASRTVRAGVGELFF
TRBV7-3	TRBJ1-5	TRBD1	.	TGTGCCAGCAGCTTAACGGTTCGGGGACAGGGTAATCAGCCCCAGCATTTT	CASSLTVRGQGNQPQHF
TRBV12-3/TRBV12-4	TRBJ1-5	TRBD1	.	TGTGCCAGCAGTTCAGACAGGGGAGATCAGCCCCAGCATTTT	CASSSDRGDQPQHF
TRBV6-2/TRBV6-3	TRBJ2-7	.	.	TGTGCCACCCCAGGGAGGCAGATTACTTACGAGCAGTACTTC	CATPGRQITYEQYF
TRBV6-1	TRBJ2-7	TRBD1	once	TGTGCCAGCAGTGAACCGGGACAGGGGGGCGGGTACGAGCAGTACTTC	CASSEPGQGGGYEQYF
TRBV30	TRBJ1-2	.	.	TGTGCCTGGACCCGGGGAATTTACTATGGCTACACCTTC	CAWTRGIYYGYTF
TRBV29-1	TRBJ2-6	.	.	TGCAGCGTTCCGGGCAACTCTGGGGCCAACGTCCTGACTTTC	CSVPGNSGANVLTF
TRBV6-5	TRBJ1-2	TRBD1	many	TGTGCCAGCAGCTACTGGGACAGGGATGTGAGCTACACCTTC	CASSYWDRDVSYTF
TRBV6-2/TRBV6-3	TRBJ2-7	TRBD2	.	TGTGCCAGCAGCCTGTTGGGACTAGCCGTCAACGAGCAGTACTTC	CASSLLGLAVNEQYF
TRBV6-2/TRBV6-3	TRBJ2-7	.	many	TGTGCCAGCGACGGGGGACTCGACGCCGAGCAGTACTTC	CASDGGLDAEQYF
TRBV4-3	TRBJ1-2	.	many	TGCGCCAGCAGCCAAGCGGCTCGGTGGAAGGGTTTATATGGCTACACCTTC	CASSQAARWKGLYGYTF
TRBV7-2	TRBJ2-7	TRBD1	many	TGTGCCAGCAGCCCCGACCGGGACAGGGCCTACGAGCAGTACTTC	CASSPDRDRAYEQYF
TRBV7-2	TRBJ1-2	.	many	TGTGCCAGCAGCTTAAGGGTGGATGGTTTGGGCTACACCTTC	CASSLRVDGLGYTF
TRBV18	TRBJ2-5	TRBD2	many	TGTGCCAGCTCAAAGTTCGAACTAGCGGGACAAGAGACCCAGTACTTC	CASSKFELAGQETQYF
TRBV5-1	TRBJ2-5	.	many	TGCGCCAGCAGCTTACTCGTCAGGCAAGGGGCCCAGTACTTC	CASSLLVRQGAQYF
TRBV6-5	TRBJ2-7	.	.	TGTGCCAGCAGTTCGGGACGAAACTCCTACGAGCAGTACTTC	CASSSGRNSYEQYF
TRBV5-1	TRBJ1-1	.	.	TGCGCCAGCAGACACCGGACAGCCATGAACACTGAAGCTTTCTTT	CASRHRTAMNTEAFF
TRBV28	TRBJ1-5	.	many	TGTGCCAGCAGCCCACCTCAGGTTCCCAATCAGCCCCAGCATTTT	CASSPPQVPNQPQHF
TRBV5-1	TRBJ1-2	TRBD1	.	TGCGCCAGCAGCCTCGCGGACAGGGCAGGAGGCTACACCTTC	CASSLADRAGGYTF
TRBV12-3/TRBV12-4	TRBJ2-5	TRBD2	.	TGTGCCAGCAGTTCATCCGGACTAGACCAAGAGACCCAGTACTTC	CASSSSGLDQETQYF
TRBV10-1	TRBJ2-2	.	few	TGCGCCAGCAGTGAGTCTCCGACGAACACCGGGGAGCTGTTTTTT	CASSESPTNTGELFF
TRBV10-3	TRBJ1-2	.	many	TGTGCCATCAGTTTTGGGGGTGGCTATGGCTACACCTTC	CAISFGGGYGYTF
TRBV5-1	TRBJ2-7	.	many	TGCGCCAGCAGCACCTGGACAGACTCCCAGCAGTACTTC	CASSTWTDSQQYF
TRBV7-9	TRBJ2-7	TRBD2	many	TGTGCCAGCAGCTCAACCGGGACTAGATTGTACGAGCAGTACTTC	CASSSTGTRLYEQYF
TRBV28	TRBJ2-7	.	.	TGTGCCAGCAGTCTCAGGGAGGCGGAGCAGTACTTC	CASSLREAEQYF
TRBV6-5	TRBJ1-6	.	.	TGTGCCAGCAGTTACTTAGGCCAGGCTCTGACCCTCCACTTT	CASSYLGQALTLHF
TRBV3-1	TRBJ1-5	.	many	TGTGCCAGCAGCCCCTACGTCGGGGGTCAGCCCCAGCATTTT	CASSPYVGGQPQHF
TRBV6-2/TRBV6-3	TRBJ1-2	.	.	TGTGCCAGCAGTTACACGAGGACAGCTGCTGGCTACACCTTC	CASSYTRTAAGYTF
TRBV19	TRBJ1-2	.	many	TGTGCCAGTACCCATCCCTGGGACGAACCTTCCCATGGCTACACCTTC	CASTHPWDEPSHGYTF
TRBV6-2/TRBV6-3	TRBJ1-2	.	.	TGTGCCAGCAGTTACTTCTCCGGGACCTATGGCTACACCTTC	CASSYFSGTYGYTF
TRBV2	TRBJ2-7	TRBD2	many	TGTGCCAGCAACCTAGCGGGTCTCTCCTACGAGCAGTACTTC	CASNLAGLSYEQYF
TRBV6-2/TRBV6-3	TRBJ1-5	.	many	TGTGCCAGCAAAGACCAGACTTGGGCTCAGCCCCAGCATTTT	CASKDQTWAQPQHF
TRBV28	TRBJ2-7	TRBD1	few	TGTGCCAGCAGGCCCCCCCAGGGACAGCACTACGAGCAGTACTTC	CASRPPQGQHYEQYF
TRBV11-1	TRBJ2-7	TRBD2	many	TGTGCCAGCAGCTTCGGGACTAGCGGATCCTACGAGCAGTACTTC	CASSFGTSGSYEQYF
TRBV7-3	TRBJ2-5	TRBD1	.	TGTGCCAGCAGCAACCTTGGACAGGGCGAAGAGACCCAGTACTTC	CASSNLGQGEETQYF
TRBV7-2	TRBJ1-5	.	.	TGTGCCAGCAGCGTCCGGACTAATCAGCCCCAGCATTTT	CASSVRTNQPQHF
TRBV6-5	TRBJ2-7	.	many	TGTGCCAGCAGTTTGACTAGTAAGATCTACGAGCAGTACTTC	CASSLTSKIYEQYF
TRBV27	TRBJ1-1	TRBD1	.	TGTGCCAGCAGGCGAACAGGGGGTGCGAACACTGAAGCTTTCTTT	CASRRTGGANTEAFF
TRBV28	TRBJ1-2	.	many	TGTGCCAGCATAACAGCATCGAGGGGGGGGTACTACACCTTC	CASITASRGGYYTF
TRBV6-1	TRBJ2-5	.	few	TGTGCCAGCGATGGGATGGAGACCCAGTACTTC	CASDGMETQYF
TRBV6-2/TRBV6-3	TRBJ2-7	.	once	TGTGCCTGGAGTAGGCAGGCGTCCTACGAGCAGTACTTC	CAWSRQASYEQYF
TRBV20-1	TRBJ2-7	TRBD1	.	TGCAGTGCTATACGGACAGGGGACGAGCAGTACTTC	CSAIRTGDEQYF
TRBV5-1	TRBJ1-1	.	many	TGCGCCAGCAGCTTCGGGAGCCAATCTTTCTTT	CASSFGSQSFF
TRBV7-8	TRBJ1-1	TRBD1	.	TGTGCCAGCAGCGCTCAGGGGGGACAAACTATGAACACTGAAGCTTTCTTT	CASSAQGGQTMNTEAFF
TRBV9	TRBJ2-2	.	.	TGTGCCAGCAGCGTAGGGGTAGGCCTCACCGGGGAGCTGTTTTTT	CASSVGVGLTGELFF
TRBV6-6	TRBJ1-2	.	many	TGTGCCAGCAGAGCCGACACTTCATATGGCTACACCTTC	CASRADTSYGYTF
TRBV5-1	TRBJ1-2	.	many	TGCGCCAGCAGCTTGGCGGAGGGAGCCGGCTACACCTTC	CASSLAEGAGYTF
TRBV28	TRBJ1-2	TRBD1	many	TGTGCCAGCAGTCCTCCGGACAGGGGGCTTGCTGGCTACACCTTC	CASSPPDRGLAGYTF
TRBV6-5	TRBJ2-7	TRBD2	many	TGTGCCAGTGAAGCGGGGAACGAGCAGTACTTC	CASEAGNEQYF